This passage covers 17 T cell receptor beta chains from one sample sequenced in a study of regulatory T cells in long-lasting Graves disease. Libraries of TCR beta came from iRepertoire HTBI primers plus Arm-PCR of CDR3 regions. Each CDR3 protein is one row after TCRdb ran MiXCR on the multiplex PCR reads. The sample lists about 530,000 distinct CDR3 sequences; about 16% were seen once. The time point here: newly diagnosed GD, antithyroid drugs for less than 3 months. The TCR library was prepared using RNA isolated from PBMCs. This sample was shared with a second study, whose subject was T cells in Graves' hyperthyroidism and ophthalmopathy.

This specimen was peripheral blood mononuclear cells (PBMCs), taken at new diagnosis, from a patient treated with antithyroid drugs. The receptors come from a woman aged 35-65 years with Graves disease.

V usage is TRBV27 and J usage is TRBJ1-6; tentative D call: TRBD1 (5 bases). The CDR3 is 14 amino acids. Germline V lookup: CDR1 MNHEY, CDR2 SMNVEV (reference sequence). With 5 bases removed from V and 8 bases from J, the gap between germline ends came to 13 bases. Here the CDR3 DNA reads TGTGCCAGCAGTGTTGTGGGCAGGGATTCACCCCTCCACTTT. Translating gives CASSVVGRDSPLHF.

This clonotype was counted a few times. J is TRBJ2-3 and V is TRBV7-9; D gene ambiguous. The CDR3 covers 12 residues. With 5 bases removed from V and 5 bases from J, the gap between germline ends came to 8 bases. The germline CDR1 and CDR2 sequences are SEHNR and FQNEAQ (reference sequence). The CDR3 sequence: CASSILLDTQYF. CDR3 bases: TGTGCCAGCAGCATTCTACTAGATACGCAGTATTTT.

This clonotype was picked up a small number of times. This chain joins TRBV7-3 and TRBJ2-1; D is possibly TRBD2 (5 bases). CDR3 length equals 13 residues. The germline CDR1 and CDR2 sequences are SGHTA and FQGTGA. The ends were cut back, 2 bases at V and 9 bases at J, with 11 bases in the middle. The CDR3 loop is CASSLERIGEQFF. CDR3 DNA: TGTGCCAGCAGCTTAGAGCGGATAGGTGAGCAGTTCTTC.

This clonotype was observed many times. This chain uses TRBV6-1 with TRBJ1-2; TRBD1 agrees at 7 bases. Germline lookup yields CDR1 MNHNS and CDR2 SASEGT. The CDR3 spans 15 residues. After removal of 6 bases from V and 0 bases from J, the junction contained 7 bases not matched to a gene. CDR3: CASSGGQATNYGYTF. Written as DNA, the CDR3 is TGTGCCAGCAGCGGAGGACAGGCGACTAACTATGGCTACACCTTC.

Ten or more counts support this clonotype. The chain uses TRBV2 and TRBJ2-7, with D maybe TRBD1 (6 bases). Germline lookup yields CDR1 SNHLY and CDR2 FYNNEI. The CDR3 extends over 13 amino acids. V dropped 7 bases and J dropped 3 bases, with 13 bases sitting between them. CDR3 loop: CASTPLDSYEQYF. The DNA of the CDR3 is TGTGCCAGCACCCCACTGGACAGCTACGAGCAGTACTTC.

This clonotype came up many times. The chain has TRBV9 and TRBJ1-1; no clear D. V lost 3 bases and J lost 6, with 12 bases in between. The CDR3 extends over 13 amino acids. Germline V gene lookup returns CDR1 SGDLS and CDR2 YYNGEE. The DNA of the CDR3 is TGTGCCAGCAGCGCCGCCGGGCCCTCTGAAGCTTTCTTT. Translating gives CASSAAGPSEAFF.

The chain links TRBV4-1 to TRBJ1-2; TRBD1 aligns across 9 bases. The CDR3 has 16 residues. V lost 4 bases, J lost 7 bases, and 13 bases stayed unmatched. CDR1 is MGHRA, CDR2 YSYEKL, per germline. CDR3 sequence: CASSPSGTGLLPGYTF. The DNA for the CDR3 is TGCGCCAGCAGCCCCTCCGGGACAGGGCTTCTTCCTGGCTACACCTTC.

This clonotype was recorded many times. The chain carries TRBV12-3 or TRBV12-4 and TRBJ1-5; 7 bases are a match to TRBD1. Trimming removed 5 bases from V and 7 bases from J; junction bases left unmatched: 5. CDR3 size: 13 residues. CDR3 amino acids: CASSDRVGQPQHF. The DNA of the CDR3 is TGTGCCAGCAGTGACAGGGTTGGGCAGCCCCAGCATTTT.

Many counts were recorded for this clonotype. The genes are TRBV27 and TRBJ2-5, with D perhaps TRBD2 (5 bases). Looked up from germline, CDR1 is MNHEY and CDR2 is SMNVEV (reference sequence). The V and J ends lost 5 bases and 0 bases respectively, with 13 bases between them. The CDR3 loop spans 15 amino acids. CDR3 DNA: TGTGCCAGCAGTCCCGGGGTAATGTACCAAGAGACCCAGTACTTC. Translated, it gives CASSPGVMYQETQYF.

This clonotype has ten or more counts. The chain carries TRBV12-3 or TRBV12-4 and TRBJ2-2, with TRBD2 identical over 8 bases. Unmatched junction bases numbered 10, after V lost 6 bases and J lost 1 base. The CDR3 length is 17 residues. The CDR3 reads CASSNPGLAGNTGELFF. CDR3 sequence (DNA): TGTGCCAGCAGCAACCCGGGGCTAGCGGGGAACACCGGGGAGCTGTTTTTT.

This sequence joins TRBV7-9 and TRBJ1-2, with a possible D match to TRBD1 (5 bases). The V end lost 3 bases, the J end lost 5 bases, and 10 bases lay between the germline ends. The CDR3 spans 13 residues. Germline V CDR1 and CDR2: SEHNR, FQNEAQ (reference sequence). CDR3 DNA: TGTGCCAGCAGCTTTGGACACCTATATGGCTACACCTTC. It yields the protein CASSFGHLYGYTF.

The chain links TRBV3-1 to TRBJ2-1, with D possibly matching TRBD2 (5 bases). Trimming stripped 1 base from V and 10 bases from J, with 11 bases between. The CDR3 length is 13 residues. Germline lookup yields CDR1 LGHDT and CDR2 YNNKEL (reference sequence). The CDR3 sequence: CASSQAAGLEQFF. The CDR3 bases are TGTGCCAGCAGCCAAGCGGCGGGTCTGGAGCAGTTCTTC.

This sequence joins TRBV5-1 and TRBJ1-3; D is ambiguous. The CDR3 consists of 15 residues. V was shortened by 4 bases and J by 0 bases, with 11 bases between the two germline ends. Germline CDR1 and CDR2: SGHRS and YFSETQ. CDR3 loop: CASSPERSSGNTIYF. In DNA form, the CDR3 reads TGCGCCAGCAGCCCAGAACGCAGCTCTGGAAACACCATATATTTT.

This clonotype was detected many times. This rearrangement joins TRBV5-1 to TRBJ1-6, with D perhaps matching TRBD1 (5 bases). V was shortened by 4 bases and J by 10 bases, with 21 bases between the two germline ends. Per germline, CDR1 SGHRS and CDR2 YFSETQ. This CDR3 contains 16 residues. In DNA, the CDR3 is TGCGCCAGCAGCCAACGTCGTAGGGGATTAGACTCACCCCTCCACTTT. Translated: CASSQRRRGLDSPLHF.

The V and J genes are TRBV6-9 and TRBJ2-7; D unresolved. V was pared by 3 bases and J by 4 bases, with 13 bases between. Germline CDR1 and CDR2: MNHGY and SVAAGI. The CDR3 covers 14 residues. The CDR3 region has the DNA TGTGCCAGCAGTTACAGTACCTTGGGATACGAGCAGTACTTC. Translation: CASSYSTLGYEQYF.

There are many counts of this clonotype. DNA for the CDR3: TGTGCCAGCAGTTACCGACAGAACACTGAAGCTTTCTTT. This sequence encodes CASSYRQNTEAFF. The V and J genes are TRBV6-5 and TRBJ1-1; D gene unclear. Germline V gives CDR1 MNHEY, CDR2 SVGAGI. This CDR3 spans 13 amino acids. The V and J ends lost 2 bases and 1 base respectively, with 5 bases between them.

This clonotype occurred a few times. The rearrangement joins TRBV4-1 to TRBJ1-1; weak D call: TRBD1 (5 bases). CDR1 and CDR2 (germline): MGHRA, YSYEKL. Trimming took 5 bases from V and 5 from J, leaving 18 bases between them. This CDR3 is 15 amino acids long. The CDR3 here is CASSLASGKGTEAFF. The CDR3 DNA sequence: TGCGCCAGCAGCTTAGCTTCAGGGAAGGGAACTGAAGCTTTCTTT.